The present TCR beta chain was sequenced within a study of blood T cells in healthy people across ages. This clonotype was observed many times. The antigen remains unidentified. Germline V gives CDR1 MNHNY, CDR2 SVGAGI (reference sequence). CDR3 length equals 12 residues. Trimming left V 11 bases short and J 4 bases short, with 9 bases between. Findings and limits, study-wide: Strongly correlated with naive T cell percentage was TCR beta diversity.

Through a sample-barcoded 5' primer and a J-beta primer mix, a second PCR was run for about 6 to 11 cycles. TCRdb ran MiXCR on the 5' RACE reads and lists one entry per CDR3 protein. This repertoire shows 590,000 or so distinct CDR3 sequences, about 30% found once; its top ten account for roughly 14%. The source of this sequence is a woman of 80 years or more in good health. V and J are TRBV6-6 and TRBJ2-6, with no clear D. Sequencing was performed on blood. The DNA of the CDR3 is TGTGCCGCATCTCAGGGGGCCAACGTCCTGACTTTC. This sequence encodes CAASQGANVLTF.